Here is one TCR beta chain with its context. This clone was recorded only once. Its antigen is currently not known. Nothing much larger sits one base from this clone, and base qualities are not available. The data are from a study of cytomegalovirus exposure and HLA in healthy donors (dated by TCRdb to 2015 to 2018). A note on the overall study: According to a later analysis, the 110 or so validation repertoires were produced on the same platform as the roughly 600 repertoires of the first cohort. The study was designed to test whether signatures of past pathogen exposure could be identified by cataloging public T cell receptors. The study combined high-throughput TCR immunosequencing, statistical association of individual TCRs with disease status, and machine learning to predict cytomegalovirus infection status. In addition to the first cohort of 500 to 850 subjects, a separate validation cohort of 120 different subjects was used.

The trim is 0 bases for V and 2 bases for J, with a gap of 5 bases between the germline ends. From the germline V gene, CDR1 is LGHNA and CDR2 is YSLEER. CDR3 length: 14 amino acids, cysteine to phenylalanine. The DNA shown is the 42-base CDR3, in frame from base 1. The donors were included in the validation cohort of over a hundred subjects, a group kept apart from the roughly 700-subject first cohort. Paper-wide results and their limitations: The study listed 150 to 200 TCR beta chains as associated with cytomegalovirus. Subsequent analysis determined that TCRs grouped into clusters in the first cohort also showed a tendency toward co-occurrence across the approximately 120 validation repertoires, and approximately 93% of cluster scores exceeded 0. A few of the identified cytomegalovirus-associated TCR beta chains were confirmed in vitro to be specific for cytomegalovirus antigens. While some public TCRs were present in many individuals, most TCR sequences turned up only very rarely across donors. According to the authors, the approach could potentially be generalized to other disease states and immunological phenotypes. Cytomegalovirus status was reported to be diagnosed by the classifier with high specificity and sensitivity in both the original and validation cohorts. A later analysis lacked HLA typing for the validation cohort, so it scored co-occurrence in that cohort across all 120 repertoires.

To prepare the library, the immunoSEQ multiplex PCR assay was applied. In the authors' own workflow: A statistical classification framework was built to diagnose cytomegalovirus status from the catalog of TCR beta chain sequences. TCRdb re-hosts the immuneACCESS table, in-frame sequences only. Its copies lack some clones; in the studies checked, an unresolved V gene accounts for under half of them, and the cause for the rest is not known. Clone size and the V and J calls come from that table; the DNA yielded D and trimming. Across this sample there are some 90,000 clones, with around 96% seen only once. The ten largest make up 0.78% of the sample.

Sequenced input: PBMCs. The source is a man aged 18 to 35 in good health and CMV-seronegative. The chain was built from TRBV4-3 and TRBJ2-1; no confident D gene assignment can be made. The nucleotide sequence reads TGCGCCAGCAGCCAAGAACAGACCTACAATGAGCAGTTCTTC. It translates to CASSQEQTYNEQFF.